Many counts were recorded for the clone carrying this T cell receptor beta chain. The sample is drawn from a study of T cells in Graves' hyperthyroidism and ophthalmopathy. The source material, RNA transcripts, was used to amplify TCR beta CDR3 regions. An initial round of RT-PCR targeting the TCR CDR3 relied on the HTBI primer set. Each CDR3 protein gets one entry after TCRdb re-called the multiplex PCR reads with MiXCR. The sample records about 520,000 distinct CDR3 sequences, roughly 25% being singletons. The material sequenced was blood. The sequence was obtained from a woman under 40 with Graves' ophthalmopathy.

The CDR3: CASGLFVGGLNTEAFF. The DNA for the CDR3 is TGTGCTAGTGGTTTGTTTGTAGGTGGGCTGAACACTGAAGCTTTCTTT. V gene TRBV12-5 combines with J gene TRBJ1-1; no clear D. Trimming left V 2 bases short and J 0 bases short, with 13 bases between. CDR1 is LGHNT, CDR2 FRNRAP, per germline. The CDR3 consists of 16 residues. Together with reference TRBV12-5 and TRBJ1-1, the CDR3 gives the full variable domain: DARVTQTPRHKVTEMGQEVTMRCQPILGHNTVFWYRQTMMQGLELLAYFRNRAPLDDSGMPKDRFSAEMPDATLATLKIQPSEPRDSAVYFCASGLFVGGLNTEAFFGQGTRLTVV.